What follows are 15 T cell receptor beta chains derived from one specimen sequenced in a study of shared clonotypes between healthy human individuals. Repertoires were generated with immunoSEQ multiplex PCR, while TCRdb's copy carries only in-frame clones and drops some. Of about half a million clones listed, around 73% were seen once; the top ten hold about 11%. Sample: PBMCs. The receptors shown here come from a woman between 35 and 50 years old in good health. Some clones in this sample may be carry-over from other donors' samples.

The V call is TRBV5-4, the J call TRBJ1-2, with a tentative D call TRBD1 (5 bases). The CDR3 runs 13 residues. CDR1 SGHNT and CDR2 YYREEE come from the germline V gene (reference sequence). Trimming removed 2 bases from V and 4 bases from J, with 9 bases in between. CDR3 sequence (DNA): TGTGCCAGCAGCTTTGGGGGGATCTATGGCTACACCTTC. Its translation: CASSFGGIYGYTF. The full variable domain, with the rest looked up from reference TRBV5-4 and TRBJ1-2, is ETGVTQSPTHLIKTRGQQVTLRCSSQSGHNTVSWYQQALGQGPQFIFQYYREEENGRGNFPPRFSGLQFPNYSSELNVNALELDDSALYLCASSFGGIYGYTFGSGTRLTVV.

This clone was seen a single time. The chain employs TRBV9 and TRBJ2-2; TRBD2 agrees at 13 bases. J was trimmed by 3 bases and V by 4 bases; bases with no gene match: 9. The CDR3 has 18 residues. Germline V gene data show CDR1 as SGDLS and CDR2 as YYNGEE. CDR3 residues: CASSPRTSGRGYTGELFF. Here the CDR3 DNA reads TGTGCCAGCAGCCCCCGGACTAGCGGGAGAGGTTACACCGGGGAGCTGTTTTTT.

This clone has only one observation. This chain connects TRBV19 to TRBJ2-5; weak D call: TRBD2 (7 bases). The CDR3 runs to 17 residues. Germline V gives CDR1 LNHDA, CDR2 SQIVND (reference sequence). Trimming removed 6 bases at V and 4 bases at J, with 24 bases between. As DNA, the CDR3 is TGTGCCAGTAGAAGCACCCTTCTCGGACAGCGGGGAGAGACCCAGTACTTC. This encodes CASRSTLLGQRGETQYF.

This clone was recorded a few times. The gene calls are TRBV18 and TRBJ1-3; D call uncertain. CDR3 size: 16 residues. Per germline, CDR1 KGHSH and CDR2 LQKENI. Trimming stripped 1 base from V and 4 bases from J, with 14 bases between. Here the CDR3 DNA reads TGTGCCAGCTCACCACGCCAAACGCAAACGGGAAACACCATATATTTT. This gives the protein CASSPRQTQTGNTIYF.

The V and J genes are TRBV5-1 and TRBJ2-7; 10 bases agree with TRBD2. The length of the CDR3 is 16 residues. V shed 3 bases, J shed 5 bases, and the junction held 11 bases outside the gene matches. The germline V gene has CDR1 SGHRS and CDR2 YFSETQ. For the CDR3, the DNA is TGCGCCAGCAGCTCGAAACTCCTAGCGGGGGACGACGAGCAGTACTTC. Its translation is CASSSKLLAGDDEQYF.

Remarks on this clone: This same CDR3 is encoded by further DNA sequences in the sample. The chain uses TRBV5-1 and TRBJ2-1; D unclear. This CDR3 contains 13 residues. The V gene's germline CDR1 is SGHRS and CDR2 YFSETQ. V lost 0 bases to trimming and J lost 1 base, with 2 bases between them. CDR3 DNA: TGCGCCAGCAGCTTGGATTCCTACAATGAGCAGTTCTTC. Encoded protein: CASSLDSYNEQFF.

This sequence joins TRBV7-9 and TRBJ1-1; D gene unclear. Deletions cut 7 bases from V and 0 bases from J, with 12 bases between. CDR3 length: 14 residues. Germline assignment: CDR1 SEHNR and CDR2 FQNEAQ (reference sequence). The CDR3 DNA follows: TGTGCCAGCAACCCACGGGAACTGAACACTGAAGCTTTCTTT. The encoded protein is CASNPRELNTEAFF.

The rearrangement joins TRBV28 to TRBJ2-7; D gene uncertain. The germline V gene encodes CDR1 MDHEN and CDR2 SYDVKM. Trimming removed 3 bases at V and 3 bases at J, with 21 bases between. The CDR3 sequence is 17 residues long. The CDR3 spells CASSFLPDLKTNYEQYF. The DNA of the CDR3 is TGTGCCAGCAGTTTTCTGCCCGACCTGAAGACCAACTACGAGCAGTACTTC.

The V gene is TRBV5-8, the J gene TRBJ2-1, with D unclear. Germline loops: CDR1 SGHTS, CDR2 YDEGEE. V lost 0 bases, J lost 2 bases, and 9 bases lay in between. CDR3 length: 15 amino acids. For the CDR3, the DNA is TGTGCCAGCAGCTTGGAGGGCTTCACCTACAATGAGCAGTTCTTC. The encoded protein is CASSLEGFTYNEQFF.

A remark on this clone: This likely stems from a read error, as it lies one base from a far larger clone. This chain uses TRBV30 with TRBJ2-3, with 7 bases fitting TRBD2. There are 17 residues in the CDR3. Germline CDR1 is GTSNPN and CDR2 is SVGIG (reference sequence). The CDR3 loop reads CARSSTGGEIITDTQYF. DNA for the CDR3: TGTGCCCGGAGTAGCACGGGAGGAGAGATAATCACAGATACGCAGTATTTT.

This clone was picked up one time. The CDR3 sequence: CASSPNSSPTVAQYF. The CDR3 DNA sequence: TGCGCCAGCAGCCCGAATAGCAGCCCCACAGTGGCCCAGTACTTC. The rearrangement joins TRBV4-1 to TRBJ2-5, with no clear D. CDR1 MGHRA and CDR2 YSYEKL come from the germline V gene. The CDR3 has 15 residues. V was pared by 4 bases and J by 9 bases, with 21 bases between.

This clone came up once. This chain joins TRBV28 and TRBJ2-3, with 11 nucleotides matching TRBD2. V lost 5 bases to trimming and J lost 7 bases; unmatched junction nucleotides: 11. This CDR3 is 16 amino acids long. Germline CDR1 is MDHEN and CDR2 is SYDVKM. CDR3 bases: TGTGCCAGCAGTCCAGTAGCGGGAGGGGGTGGATATACGCAGTATTTT. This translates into CASSPVAGGGGYTQYF.

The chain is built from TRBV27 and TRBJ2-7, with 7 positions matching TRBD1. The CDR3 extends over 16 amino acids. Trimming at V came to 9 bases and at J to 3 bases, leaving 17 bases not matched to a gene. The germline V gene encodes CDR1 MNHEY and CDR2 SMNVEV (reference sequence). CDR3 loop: CASKPRGLLVGYEQYF. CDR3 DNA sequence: TGTGCCAGTAAGCCTAGGGGGCTCCTCGTCGGCTACGAGCAGTACTTC.

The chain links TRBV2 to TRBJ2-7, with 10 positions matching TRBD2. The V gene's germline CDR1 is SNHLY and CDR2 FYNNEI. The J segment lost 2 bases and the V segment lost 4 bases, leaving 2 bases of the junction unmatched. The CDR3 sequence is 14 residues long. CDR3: CASSGSGRAYEQYF. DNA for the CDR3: TGTGCCAGCAGTGGGAGCGGGAGGGCCTACGAGCAGTACTTC.

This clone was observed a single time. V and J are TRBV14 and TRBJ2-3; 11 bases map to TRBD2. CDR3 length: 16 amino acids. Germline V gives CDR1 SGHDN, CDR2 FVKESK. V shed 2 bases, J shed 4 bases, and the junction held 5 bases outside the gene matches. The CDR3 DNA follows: TGTGCCAGCAGCCAACGAACTAGCGGGAGAGCAGATACGCAGTATTTT. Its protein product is CASSQRTSGRADTQYF.